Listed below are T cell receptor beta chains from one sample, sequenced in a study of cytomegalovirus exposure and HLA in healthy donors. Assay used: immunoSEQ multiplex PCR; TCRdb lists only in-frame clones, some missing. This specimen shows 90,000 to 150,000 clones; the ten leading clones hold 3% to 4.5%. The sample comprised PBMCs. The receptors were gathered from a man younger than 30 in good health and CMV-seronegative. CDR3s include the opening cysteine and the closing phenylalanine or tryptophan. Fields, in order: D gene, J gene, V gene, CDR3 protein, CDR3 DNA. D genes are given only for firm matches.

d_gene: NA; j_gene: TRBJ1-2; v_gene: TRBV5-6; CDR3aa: CASSFLGSNGYTF; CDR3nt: TGTGCCAGCAGCTTTCTAGGGAGTAACGGCTACACCTTC
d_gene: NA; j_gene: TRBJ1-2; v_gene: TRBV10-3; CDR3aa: CAILQPGHLTYGYTF; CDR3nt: TGTGCCATTCTACAACCGGGACACCTCACCTATGGCTACACCTTC
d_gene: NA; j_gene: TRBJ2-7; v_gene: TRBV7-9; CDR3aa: CASGEVSYEQYF; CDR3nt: TGTGCCAGCGGTGAGGTCTCCTACGAGCAGTACTTC
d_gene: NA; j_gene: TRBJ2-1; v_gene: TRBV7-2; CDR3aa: CASSLELGSGPYNEQFF; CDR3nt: TGTGCCAGCAGCTTAGAGCTAGGTAGCGGTCCCTACAATGAGCAGTTCTTC
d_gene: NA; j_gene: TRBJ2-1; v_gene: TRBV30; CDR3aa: CAWSKAGNNEQFF; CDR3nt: TGTGCCTGGAGTAAGGCCGGGAACAATGAGCAGTTCTTC
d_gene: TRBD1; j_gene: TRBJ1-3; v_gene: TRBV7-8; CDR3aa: CASSFNRGSGNTIYF; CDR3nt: TGTGCCAGCAGCTTCAACAGGGGGTCTGGAAACACCATATATTTT
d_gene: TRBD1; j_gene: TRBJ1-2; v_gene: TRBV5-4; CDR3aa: CASSLEIGTGNGYTF; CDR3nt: TGTGCCAGCAGCTTGGAGATAGGGACAGGGAATGGCTACACCTTC
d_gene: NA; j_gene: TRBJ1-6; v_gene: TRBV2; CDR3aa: CASSPPAGVVGSPLHF; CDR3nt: TGTGCCAGCAGCCCCCCGGCGGGGGTGGTGGGCTCACCCCTCCACTTT
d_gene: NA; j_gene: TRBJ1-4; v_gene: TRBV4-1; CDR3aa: CASSQTIRGRNEKLFF; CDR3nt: TGCGCCAGCAGCCAAACGATCAGGGGAAGAAATGAAAAACTGTTTTTT
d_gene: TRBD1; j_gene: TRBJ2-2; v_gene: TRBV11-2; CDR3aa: CASSNDRGYTGELFF; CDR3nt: TGTGCCAGCAGCAACGACAGGGGGTACACCGGGGAGCTGTTTTTT
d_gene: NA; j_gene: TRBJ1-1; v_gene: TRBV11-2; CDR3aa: CASRQTVNTEAFF; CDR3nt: TGTGCCAGCAGGCAGACAGTGAACACTGAAGCTTTCTTT
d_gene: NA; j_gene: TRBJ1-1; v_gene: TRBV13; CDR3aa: CASSPHGEITLGQAFF; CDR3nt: TGTGCCAGCAGCCCCCACGGGGAAATTACGCTTGGTCAAGCTTTCTTT
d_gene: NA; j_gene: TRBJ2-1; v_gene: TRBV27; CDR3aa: CASSLGFSYPYNEQFF; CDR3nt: TGTGCCAGCAGTTTAGGTTTCTCCTATCCCTACAATGAGCAGTTCTTC
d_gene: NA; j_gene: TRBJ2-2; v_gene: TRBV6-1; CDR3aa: CASSADSRLELFF; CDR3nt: TGTGCCAGCAGTGCAGACAGCCGCCTCGAGCTGTTTTTT
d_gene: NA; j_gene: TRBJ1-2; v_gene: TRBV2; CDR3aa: CASSEWAGNGYTF; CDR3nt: TGTGCCAGCAGTGAATGGGCAGGGAACGGCTACACCTTC
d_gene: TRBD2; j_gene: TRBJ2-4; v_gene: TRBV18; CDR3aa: CASSPLPAGGPVAKNIQYF; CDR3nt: TGTGCCAGCTCACCCCTCCCAGCGGGGGGGCCTGTTGCCAAAAACATTCAGTACTTC
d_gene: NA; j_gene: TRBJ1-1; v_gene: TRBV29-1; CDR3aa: CSVDTRLATTEAFF; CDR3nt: TGCAGCGTCGACACCCGCTTGGCAACCACTGAAGCTTTCTTT
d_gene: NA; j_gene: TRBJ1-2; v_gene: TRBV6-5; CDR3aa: CASSRRDRKYGYTF; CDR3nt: TGTGCCAGCAGTCGACGTGACAGAAAATATGGCTACACCTTC
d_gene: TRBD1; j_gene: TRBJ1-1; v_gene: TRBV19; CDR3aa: CASNAQGARTEAFF; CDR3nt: TGTGCCAGTAATGCACAGGGGGCAAGGACTGAAGCTTTCTTT
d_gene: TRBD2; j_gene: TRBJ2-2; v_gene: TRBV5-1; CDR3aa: CASKRTSGSPGELFF; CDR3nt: TGCGCCAGCAAAAGGACTAGCGGGAGTCCCGGGGAGCTGTTTTTT
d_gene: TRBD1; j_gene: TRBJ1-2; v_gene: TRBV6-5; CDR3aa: CASTKRDSYGYTF; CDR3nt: TGTGCCAGCACCAAGAGGGACAGCTATGGCTACACCTTC
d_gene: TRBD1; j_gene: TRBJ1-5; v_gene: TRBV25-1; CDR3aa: CASRPTGSNQPQHF; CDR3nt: TGTGCCAGCAGGCCGACAGGGAGCAATCAGCCCCAGCATTTT
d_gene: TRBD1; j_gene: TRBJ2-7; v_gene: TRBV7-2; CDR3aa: CASTLGQRTYEQYF; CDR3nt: TGTGCCAGCACCTTGGGACAGCGAACCTACGAGCAGTACTTC
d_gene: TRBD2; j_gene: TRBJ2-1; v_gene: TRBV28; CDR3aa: CASSLVPAAGAYNEQFF; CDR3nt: TGTGCCAGCAGTTTAGTTCCCGCAGCGGGAGCCTACAATGAGCAGTTCTTC
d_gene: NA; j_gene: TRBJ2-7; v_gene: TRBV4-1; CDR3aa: CASSQARTGSSGYEQYF; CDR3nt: TGCGCCAGCAGCCAAGCGCGCACAGGGAGCTCTGGCTACGAGCAGTACTTC
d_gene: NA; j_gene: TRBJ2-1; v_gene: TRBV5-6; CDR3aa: CASSLMGGKLPNEQFF; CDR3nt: TGTGCCAGCAGCTTAATGGGGGGTAAACTACCCAATGAGCAGTTCTTC
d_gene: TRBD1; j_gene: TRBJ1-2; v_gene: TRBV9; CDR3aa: CASSASWDRPNYGYTF; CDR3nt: TGTGCCAGCAGCGCGTCCTGGGACAGGCCTAACTATGGCTACACCTTC
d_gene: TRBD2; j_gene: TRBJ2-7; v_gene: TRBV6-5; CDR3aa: CASSKREGAYEQYF; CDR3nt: TGTGCCAGCAGTAAGCGGGAGGGGGCCTACGAGCAGTACTTC
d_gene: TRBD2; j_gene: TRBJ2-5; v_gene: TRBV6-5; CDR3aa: CASKAGGPQETQYF; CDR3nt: TGTGCCAGCAAAGCGGGAGGACCTCAAGAGACCCAGTACTTC
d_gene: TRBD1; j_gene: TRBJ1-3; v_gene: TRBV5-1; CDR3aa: CASSPGTAGNTIYF; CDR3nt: TGCGCCAGCAGCCCGGGGACAGCCGGAAACACCATATATTTT
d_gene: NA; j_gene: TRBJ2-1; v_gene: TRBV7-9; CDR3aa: CASSFQGGQFF; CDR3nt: TGTGCCAGCAGCTTCCAGGGTGGGCAGTTCTTC
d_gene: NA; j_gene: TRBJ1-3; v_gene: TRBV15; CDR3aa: CATSRVRGNTIYF; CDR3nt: TGTGCCACCAGCAGAGTCCGGGGAAACACCATATATTTT
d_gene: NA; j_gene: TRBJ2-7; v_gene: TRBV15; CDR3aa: CATSRVRETGEQYF; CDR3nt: TGTGCCACCAGCAGAGTCCGGGAGACTGGTGAGCAGTACTTC
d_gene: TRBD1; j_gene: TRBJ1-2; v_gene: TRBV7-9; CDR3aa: CASSTSVGQGGYGYTF; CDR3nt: TGTGCCAGCAGCACCTCCGTGGGACAGGGAGGTTATGGCTACACCTTC
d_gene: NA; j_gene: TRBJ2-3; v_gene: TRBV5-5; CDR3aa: CASLRSDSDTQYF; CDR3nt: TGTGCCAGCTTAAGGTCCGACTCAGATACGCAGTATTTT